The present TCR beta chain was sequenced within a study of response to subunit inactivated influenza vaccine. The study's findings and limits: T cells newly recruited by each seasonal influenza vaccination are few, the authors suggested.

TCRdb processed the RT-PCR reads anew with MiXCR; each CDR3 protein has one entry. This sample has roughly 180,000 distinct CDR3 sequences; about 9.3% occur once, and the top ten carry approximately 10%. CDR1 MNHEY and CDR2 SMNVEV come from the germline V gene (reference sequence). The CDR3 runs to 16 residues. Trimming stripped 0 bases from V and 4 bases from J, with 16 bases between. Regarding this clonotype: As yet, its antigen is unknown.

The rearrangement joins TRBV27 to TRBJ2-7; D is undetermined. The input for sequencing was non-naive T cells sorted from PBMCs, taken on the day of vaccination. The clonotype was recovered from a man in his forties or fifties who received an inactivated influenza vaccine. The chain's CDR3 is CASSLSFRTHGYEQYF. The CDR3 DNA follows: TGTGCCAGCAGTTTATCTTTCAGGACGCATGGGTACGAGCAGTACTTC.